A single sample is the source of the 6 T cell receptor beta chains below, sequenced in a study of blood T cell repertoires in COVID-19. Some clones are missing from TCRdb's copy, which holds only in-frame ones; the method was immunoSEQ multiplex PCR. The profile shows 350,000 or so clones, around 90% of them singletons. What was sequenced was PBMCs or T cells enriched from blood (not recorded which). These receptors were taken from a woman in her twenties or thirties who had recovered from COVID-19.

This sequence joins TRBV7-2 and TRBJ1-3; no clear D gene. The CDR3 is made up of 14 amino acids. Trimming removed 1 base at V and 0 bases at J, with 4 bases between. Looked up from germline, CDR1 is SGHTA and CDR2 is FQGNSA. CDR3 sequence (DNA): TGTGCCAGCAGCTTAGATCTCTCTGGAAACACCATATATTTT. This gives the protein CASSLDLSGNTIYF.

This clone was seen a few times. V and J are TRBV7-9 and TRBJ2-7; TRBD1 agrees at 8 bases. Looked up from germline, CDR1 is SEHNR and CDR2 is FQNEAQ (reference sequence). After removal of 1 base from V and 0 bases from J, the junction contained 2 bases not matched to a gene. The CDR3 has 15 residues. As DNA, the CDR3 is TGTGCCAGCAGCTTAGGGACAGGGTACTCCTACGAGCAGTACTTC. Translation: CASSLGTGYSYEQYF. Looking up the rest from reference TRBV7-9 and TRBJ2-7 gives the full variable domain: DTGVSQNPRHKITKRGQNVTFRCDPISEHNRLYWYRQTLGQGPEFLTYFQNEAQLEKSRLLSDRFSAERPKGSFSTLEIQRTEQGDSAMYLCASSLGTGYSYEQYFGPGTRLTVT.

The V and J genes are TRBV30 and TRBJ1-2; 8 bases are a match to TRBD1. Germline loops: CDR1 GTSNPN, CDR2 SVGIG (reference sequence). This CDR3 has 18 residues. V trimming: 3 bases; J trimming: 7 bases; junction bases outside the gene matches: 22. DNA of the CDR3: TGTGCCTGGAGCAAAAGTTGGACAGGGCTATCCGCTCCTGGTGGCTACACCTTC. Protein: CAWSKSWTGLSAPGGYTF.

V usage is TRBV30 and J usage is TRBJ1-2; 7 nucleotides agree with TRBD1. Germline V CDR1 and CDR2: GTSNPN, SVGIG (reference sequence). This CDR3 spans 13 amino acids. The junction had 9 bases not matched to a gene; V was cut back by 3 bases and J by 8 bases. The CDR3 nucleotides read TGTGCCTGGAGCAATCGCCAGGGGGAGGGCTACACCTTC. Translated, it gives CAWSNRQGEGYTF.

J is TRBJ2-3 and V is TRBV5-4; D is uncertain. Trimming removed 2 bases at V and 4 bases at J, with 11 bases between. The germline gives CDR1 SGHNT, CDR2 YYREEE (reference sequence). There are 14 residues in the CDR3. The CDR3 sequence: CASSLGEEADTQYF. The CDR3 DNA reads TGTGCCAGCAGCTTAGGAGAGGAAGCAGATACGCAGTATTTT.

This clone was detected once. The V call is TRBV2, the J call TRBJ2-5, with D tentatively TRBD1 (5 bases). V lost 2 bases and J lost 5, with 12 bases in between. This CDR3 is 14 amino acids long. From germline, CDR1 is SNHLY and CDR2 FYNNEI. As DNA, the CDR3 is TGTGCCAGCAGTGAAAGGACAACATCGGAGACCCAGTACTTC. It specifies CASSERTTSETQYF.